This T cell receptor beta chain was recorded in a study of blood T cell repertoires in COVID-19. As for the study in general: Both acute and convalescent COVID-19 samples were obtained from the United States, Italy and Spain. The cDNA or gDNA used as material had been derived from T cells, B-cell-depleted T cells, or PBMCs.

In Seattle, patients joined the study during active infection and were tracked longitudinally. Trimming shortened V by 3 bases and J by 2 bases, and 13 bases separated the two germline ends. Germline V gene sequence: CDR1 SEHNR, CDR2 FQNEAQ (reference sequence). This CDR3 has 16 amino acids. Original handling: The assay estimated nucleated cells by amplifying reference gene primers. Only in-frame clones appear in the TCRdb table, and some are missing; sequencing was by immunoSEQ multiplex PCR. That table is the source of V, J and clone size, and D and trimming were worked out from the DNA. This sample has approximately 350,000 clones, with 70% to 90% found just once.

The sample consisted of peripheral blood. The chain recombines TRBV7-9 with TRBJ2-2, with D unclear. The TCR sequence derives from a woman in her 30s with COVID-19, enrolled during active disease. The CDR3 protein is CASSFEGGYNTGELFF. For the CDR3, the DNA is TGTGCCAGCAGCTTTGAAGGCGGATATAACACCGGGGAGCTGTTTTTT.